Below, 18 T cell receptor beta chains from the same sample are listed, as sequenced in a study of CD8+CD57+ T cells in acquired aplastic anemia (dated by TCRdb to the late 2010s). Sequencing used an Illumina HiSeq 2000. Genomic DNA was used as template for profiling of TCR beta VDJ combinations and CDR3 sequences. The raw public reads went through TCRdb reprocessing: fastp at Q25, MiXCR clone calling, in-frame beta chains kept. All rows with the same CDR3 protein become a single entry with the most common DNA and genes. This sample has some 150,000 distinct CDR3 sequences in its table, and around 48% of those were observed once. The leading ten clones occupy roughly 1.1% of the sample. The patients picked for sequencing were ones in whom flow cytometry had shown an expansion of CD8+CD57+ cells. Sequencing input: sorted CD4+, CD8+, or CD8+CD57+ T cells (not recorded which) from PBMCs. Receptor source: a human donor with aplastic anemia.

J is TRBJ1-3 and V is TRBV10-3, with D possibly being TRBD1 (5 bases). Deletions cut 0 bases from V and 2 bases from J, with 5 bases between. The germline gives CDR1 ENHRY, CDR2 SYGVKD. The CDR3 contains 14 residues. As DNA, the CDR3 is TGTGCCATCAGTGAGTCGGGGGCTGGAAACACCATATATTTT. Translated: CAISESGAGNTIYF.

As concerns this clonotype: Given a much more abundant clone one base away, this may be a read error. The gene calls are TRBV9 and TRBJ2-3, with 9 bases that match TRBD2. The germline V gene has CDR1 SGDLS and CDR2 YYNGEE. The CDR3 has 17 amino acids. Trimming cost V 0 bases and J 7 bases; bases outside gene matches: 12. CDR3 sequence reads: CASSVDGTSWVRNTQYF. DNA for the CDR3: TGTGCCAGCAGCGTAGATGGGACTAGCTGGGTTCGTAATACGCAGTATTTT.

The rearrangement links TRBV29-1 to TRBJ1-1, with D uncertain. Germline V gene data show CDR1 as SQVTM and CDR2 as ANQGSEA. The CDR3 spans 9 residues. CDR3 region: CGGLSEAFF. CDR3 DNA sequence: TGCGGAGGACTCTCTGAAGCTTTCTTT. Supplemented by reference TRBV29-1 and TRBJ1-1, the full variable domain reads SAVISQKPSRDICQRGTSLTIQCQVDSQVTMMFWYRQQPGQSLTLIATANQGSEATYESGFVIDKFPISRPNLTFSTLTVSNMSPEDSSIYLCGGLSEAFFGQGTRLTVV.

The rearrangement uses TRBV2 and TRBJ1-5, with D perhaps TRBD1 (6 bases). Germline-derived CDR1 and CDR2 are SNHLY and FYNNEI. This CDR3 is 15 amino acids long. V was clipped by 5 bases and J by 2 bases, with 13 bases between them. The CDR3 protein is CASSLDSAGNQPQHF. The CDR3 DNA sequence: TGTGCCAGCAGTTTGGACAGCGCCGGCAATCAGCCCCAGCATTTT.

The rearrangement links TRBV20-1 to TRBJ2-5, with D perhaps TRBD2 (6 bases). Germline values: CDR1 DFQATT, CDR2 SNEGSKA (reference sequence). V was clipped by 4 bases and J by 4 bases, with 16 bases between them. The CDR3 spans 14 residues. Here the CDR3 reads CSATGTLEGETQYF. CDR3 DNA sequence: TGCAGTGCTACCGGGACTCTGGAGGGAGAGACCCAGTACTTC.

This clonotype was picked up many times. Germline and junction disagree at one end, which may indicate a read error. This chain joins TRBV10-3 and TRBJ2-1; TRBD2 matches 8 bases. The germline CDR1 and CDR2 sequences are ENHRY and SYGVKD. The CDR3 totals 14 residues. The CDR3 coding sequence is TGTGCCATCAGTGCGGGGGGGGGTTACAATGAGCGGTTCTTC. Translating it yields CAISAGGGYNERFF.

This clonotype appeared a few times. A much larger clone is a single base away; this may be a read error. The chain joins TRBV6-1 to TRBJ2-7; D is perhaps TRBD1 (5 bases). The CDR3 length is 15 residues. Germline V lookup: CDR1 MNHNS, CDR2 SASEGT. The CDR3 region is CAGRSGQAVSYEQYF. The DNA for the CDR3 is TGTGCCGGCAGGTCAGGGCAGGCAGTTTCCTACGAGCAGTACTTC.

The V and J genes are TRBV15 and TRBJ2-5; 8 bases fit TRBD1. The CDR3 covers 15 residues. The J segment lost 5 bases and the V segment lost 9 bases, leaving 14 bases of the junction unmatched. The germline V gene encodes CDR1 LNHNV and CDR2 YYDKDF (reference sequence). CDR3 region: CATGTGGNLKETQYF. The CDR3 bases are TGTGCCACAGGAACAGGGGGAAACCTTAAGGAGACCCAGTACTTC.

The gene calls are TRBV24-1 and TRBJ2-5; TRBD1 is a possible D gene (6 bases). CDR1 is KGHDR and CDR2 is SFDVKD in the germline V gene. Trimming left V 5 bases short and J 5 bases short, with 14 bases between. The CDR3 has 14 residues. This chain's CDR3 is CATSAVQGAETQYF. The CDR3 region has the DNA TGTGCCACCAGTGCTGTACAGGGCGCGGAGACCCAGTACTTC.

This clonotype has a handful of counts. V is TRBV19 and J is TRBJ1-6; no definite D call. V lost 3 bases and J 7 bases, leaving 4 bases between the germline ends. Per germline, CDR1 LNHDA and CDR2 SQIVND (reference sequence). There are 12 residues in the CDR3. CDR3 DNA sequence: TGTGCCAGTAGTATTTGGAATTCACCCCTCCACTTT. Its translation is CASSIWNSPLHF.

This clonotype was recorded many times. V is TRBV6-1 and J is TRBJ2-7; D may be TRBD1 or TRBD2 (6 bases each). This CDR3 comprises 13 residues. The germline gives CDR1 MNHNS, CDR2 SASEGT. Trimming left V 6 bases short and J 3 bases short, with 12 bases between. CDR3 residues: CASREGHRYEQYF. The CDR3 nucleotides are TGTGCCAGCAGGGAGGGACATCGCTACGAGCAGTACTTC.

This clonotype was counted at least ten times. CDR3: CASSFIVGTAYEQYF. The CDR3 nucleotides are TGTGCCAGCAGTTTTATCGTAGGGACAGCCTACGAGCAGTACTTC. The chain combines TRBV12-3 or TRBV12-4 with TRBJ2-7, with 7 bases aligning to TRBD1. CDR3 size: 15 residues. J gave up 2 bases and V 3 bases, and 7 bases lay outside the gene matches.

The chain recombines TRBV2 with TRBJ2-3; 8 positions match TRBD2. The germline V gene has CDR1 SNHLY and CDR2 FYNNEI. This CDR3 contains 15 residues. V dropped 6 bases and J dropped 4; count of bases not matched to a gene: 9. CDR3 sequence: CASSALLAAADTQYF. CDR3 in DNA: TGTGCCAGCAGCGCGCTACTAGCGGCGGCAGATACGCAGTATTTT.

This clonotype occurred a few times. The CDR3 sequence is CASSPRGPTYNEQFF. For the CDR3, the DNA is TGCGCCAGCAGCCCCCGGGGGCCAACCTACAATGAGCAGTTCTTC. V gene TRBV4-1 combines with J gene TRBJ2-1; D tentatively reads TRBD1 or TRBD2 (6 bases each). CDR1 and CDR2 (germline): MGHRA, YSYEKL. Between the trimmed V and J ends, which lost 4 bases and 2 bases, there was a span of 12 bases. The CDR3 has 15 amino acids.

The chain employs TRBV2 and TRBJ2-5, with 9 bases lining up with TRBD2. Germline V lookup: CDR1 SNHLY, CDR2 FYNNEI. Trimming cost V 6 bases and J 5 bases; bases outside gene matches: 10. The CDR3 is 15 residues long. In DNA, the CDR3 is TGTGCCAGCAGCTTACGGCGGGAGGGCCTGGAGACCCAGTACTTC. It is translated as CASSLRREGLETQYF.

Worth noting for this clonotype: A single base separates this from a much larger clone, so it may be a read error. The gene calls are TRBV19 and TRBJ2-1; 9 nucleotides align to TRBD2. The length of the CDR3 is 16 residues. Germline assignment: CDR1 LNHDA and CDR2 SQIVND (reference sequence). CDR3 nucleotide sequence: TGTGCCAGTAGCCGCGCGGGGGGGCCAGTATACAATGAGCAGCTCTTC. Protein product: CASSRAGGPVYNEQLF.

This chain joins TRBV25-1 and TRBJ2-3, with D uncertain. V was trimmed by 3 bases and J by 3 bases, leaving 4 bases between them. The V gene's germline CDR1 is MGHDK and CDR2 SYGVNS. The CDR3 runs to 12 residues. This chain's CDR3 is CASSDRTDTQYF. Here the CDR3 DNA reads TGTGCCAGCAGTGACCGGACAGATACGCAGTATTTT. Full variable domain (outside the CDR3, taken from reference TRBV25-1 and TRBJ2-3): EADIYQTPRYLVIGTGKKITLECSQTMGHDKMYWYQQDPGMELHLIHYSYGVNSTEKGDLSSESTVSRIRTEHFPLTLESARPSHTSQYLCASSDRTDTQYFGPGTRLTVL.

This chain connects TRBV4-2 to TRBJ2-2, with 8 bases matching TRBD2. The ends lost 1 base at V and 8 bases at J; junction bases unmatched: 0. Germline CDR1 is LGHNA and CDR2 is YNFKEQ. The CDR3 loop spans 13 amino acids. CDR3 in amino acids: CASSQASGGELFF. As DNA, the CDR3 is TGTGCCAGCAGCCAAGCTAGCGGGGGGGAGCTGTTTTTT.